These 27 T cell receptor beta chains were all obtained from the same sample, sequenced in a study of blood T cell repertoires in COVID-19. Measured with immunoSEQ multiplex PCR; TCRdb has only the in-frame clones, and not every one. The data contain fewer than 250,000 clones, about 80% of them singletons. Input material: peripheral blood. Every receptor here comes from a woman between 50 and 59 years old with acute or convalescent COVID-19.

The chain has TRBV7-8 and TRBJ2-2, with 10 bases fitting TRBD1. V lost 0 bases to trimming and J lost 3 bases; unmatched junction nucleotides: 10. Germline-derived CDR1 and CDR2 are SGHVS and FQNEAQ. The CDR3 loop spans 19 amino acids. The CDR3 is CASSLATGGPSTYTGELFF. The CDR3 region has the DNA TGTGCCAGCAGCTTAGCGACAGGGGGCCCCTCTACTTACACCGGGGAGCTGTTTTTT.

The chain employs TRBV5-1 and TRBJ2-4, with 9 bases aligning to TRBD2. In germline, CDR1 is SGHRS, CDR2 YFSETQ. The V segment lost 5 bases and the J segment 1 base; nucleotides outside the gene matches: 7. This CDR3 has 16 amino acids. The CDR3 spells CASSSVAGDAKNIQYF. As DNA, the CDR3 is TGCGCCAGCAGTTCGGTAGCGGGAGATGCCAAAAACATTCAGTACTTC.

This clone was recorded only once. J is TRBJ1-5 and V is TRBV12-3 or TRBV12-4; D remains ambiguous. The CDR3 contains 12 residues. V lost 6 bases and J 7 bases, leaving 10 bases between the germline ends. CDR3: CASSSRGQPQHF. The CDR3 DNA reads as TGTGCCAGCAGCTCCCGTGGCCAGCCCCAGCATTTT.

CDR3 sequence: CASSRRTGKAYEQYF. As DNA, the CDR3 is TGTGCCAGCAGCCGAAGGACAGGGAAAGCCTACGAGCAGTACTTC. This chain uses TRBV3-1 (or the pseudogene TRBV3-2) with TRBJ2-7; TRBD1 matches 8 bases. In germline, CDR1 is LGHDT, CDR2 YNNKEL (reference sequence). V lost 4 bases to trimming and J lost 2 bases; unmatched junction nucleotides: 7. The CDR3 loop spans 15 amino acids.

The chain has TRBV3-1 (or the pseudogene TRBV3-2) and TRBJ2-1; D remains ambiguous. V lost 2 bases and J 7 bases, leaving 3 bases between the germline ends. The CDR3 has 11 residues. Per germline, CDR1 LGHDT and CDR2 YNNKEL (reference sequence). DNA of the CDR3: TGTGCCAGCAGCCAAATAAATGAGCAGTTCTTC. It translates to CASSQINEQFF.

The gene calls are TRBV15 and TRBJ1-3; D is uncertain. The length of the CDR3 is 13 residues. The V gene's germline CDR1 is LNHNV and CDR2 YYDKDF (reference sequence). V lost 5 bases and J lost 4, with 9 bases in between. DNA of the CDR3: TGTGCCACCAGCGACACCCTCGGAAACACCATATATTTT. Translated, it gives CATSDTLGNTIYF.

Ten or more counts support this clone. The J gene is TRBJ1-2, the V gene TRBV19, with D uncertain. Germline V gene sequence: CDR1 LNHDA, CDR2 SQIVND (reference sequence). The CDR3 extends over 12 amino acids. V gave up 6 bases and J gave up 7 bases, with 12 bases separating them. In DNA form, the CDR3 reads TGTGCCAGTAGCCCCCGGGAGGGTGGCTACACCTTC. Protein product: CASSPREGGYTF.

The chain couples TRBV27 to TRBJ1-5, with TRBD1 identical over 9 bases. The CDR3 has 13 residues. Germline V gene data show CDR1 as MNHEY and CDR2 as SMNVEV (reference sequence). With 6 bases clipped from V and 6 bases from J, the junction kept 3 bases outside the gene matches. This chain's CDR3 is CASSRQGGQPQHF. The CDR3 DNA sequence: TGTGCCAGCAGCCGACAGGGGGGTCAGCCCCAGCATTTT.

This chain connects TRBV18 to TRBJ2-7; 10 bases are shared with TRBD1. Germline assignment: CDR1 KGHSH and CDR2 LQKENI. J lost 4 bases, V lost 2 bases, and 5 bases had no gene match. The CDR3 consists of 15 residues. This CDR3 reads CASSPGLGQGYEQYF. The DNA of the CDR3 is TGTGCCAGCTCACCAGGTTTGGGACAGGGGTACGAGCAGTACTTC.

This clone was counted between two and nine times. CDR3 residues: CASSLGLGPRNTGELFF. The CDR3 coding sequence is TGTGCCAGCAGCTTAGGGCTAGGCCCCCGGAACACCGGGGAGCTGTTTTTT. The V call is TRBV7-2, the J call TRBJ2-2, with D uncertain. Trimming took 1 base from V and 1 from J, leaving 13 bases between them. This CDR3 is 17 amino acids long. CDR1 and CDR2 (germline): SGHTA, FQGNSA.

Many counts were recorded for this clone. The chain employs TRBV5-1 and TRBJ2-7, with D maybe TRBD2 (5 bases). Deletions cut 2 bases from V and 2 bases from J, with 8 bases between. Germline CDR1 and CDR2: SGHRS and YFSETQ. The CDR3 contains 13 residues. Here the CDR3 DNA reads TGCGCCAGCAGCTTTCCCGGGACCTACGAGCAGTACTTC. Translating gives CASSFPGTYEQYF.

The CDR3 DNA sequence: TGTGCCAGCAGTCCTACAGGGAAGTCTAACTATGGCTACACCTTC. It encodes CASSPTGKSNYGYTF. This chain joins TRBV28 and TRBJ1-2; possibly TRBD1 for D (6 bases). Deletions cut 5 bases from V and 0 bases from J, with 13 bases between. The CDR3 length is 15 residues. Germline V gene data show CDR1 as MDHEN and CDR2 as SYDVKM.

CDR3 sequence reads: CASSITLGQNTEAFF. The CDR3 nucleotides are TGTGCCAGCAGTATAACCTTGGGGCAGAACACTGAAGCTTTCTTT. The chain uses TRBV6-5 and TRBJ1-1, with D perhaps TRBD1 (5 bases). CDR3 size: 15 residues. Germline loops: CDR1 MNHEY, CDR2 SVGAGI. V lost 5 bases, J lost 1 base, and 14 bases lay in between.

The CDR3: CASSQDRDRGRLNTEAFF. The DNA for the CDR3 is TGTGCCAGCAGCCAAGATCGGGACAGGGGGCGGTTGAACACTGAAGCTTTCTTT. This rearrangement joins TRBV3-1 (or the pseudogene TRBV3-2) to TRBJ1-1; 12 positions match TRBD1. V gave up 0 bases and J gave up 0 bases; unmatched junction bases: 5. Per germline, CDR1 LGHDT and CDR2 YNNKEL (reference sequence). The CDR3 covers 18 residues.

The chain joins TRBV9 to TRBJ1-4; TRBD1 matches 7 bases. This CDR3 contains 15 residues. Unmatched junction bases numbered 7, after V lost 0 bases and J lost 8 bases. CDR1 is SGDLS, CDR2 YYNGEE, per germline. CDR3 protein: CASSVGTGYGEKLFF. The CDR3 DNA follows: TGTGCCAGCAGCGTAGGGACAGGTTACGGGGAAAAACTGTTTTTT.

The J gene is TRBJ2-7, the V gene TRBV3-1 (or the pseudogene TRBV3-2); a weak D match, TRBD2 (6 bases). Trimming cost V 6 bases and J 0 bases, with 15 bases left between them. Germline V CDR1 and CDR2: LGHDT, YNNKEL (reference sequence). The CDR3 runs 15 residues. CDR3 DNA sequence: TGTGCCAGCAGTCCTACCGGGACTGACTCCTACGAGCAGTACTTC. Amino acid sequence: CASSPTGTDSYEQYF.

The gene calls are TRBV13 and TRBJ1-4; unclear D gene. The CDR3 contains 13 residues. Germline V gene data show CDR1 as PRHDT and CDR2 as FYEKMQ (reference sequence). V dropped 0 bases and J dropped 10 bases, with 9 bases sitting between them. Written as DNA, the CDR3 is TGTGCCAGCAGCTTAGGTGGGGAGAGAAAACTGTTTTTT. Encoded protein: CASSLGGERKLFF.

This chain joins TRBV9 and TRBJ2-2; 9 bases map to TRBD1. With 2 bases clipped from V and 4 bases from J, the junction kept 6 bases outside the gene matches. This CDR3 is built from 16 residues. In germline, CDR1 is SGDLS, CDR2 YYNGEE. CDR3 in amino acids: CASSVRTGEGTGELFF. The CDR3 DNA reads as TGTGCCAGCAGCGTCAGGACAGGGGAGGGCACCGGGGAGCTGTTTTTT.

The rearrangement joins TRBV4-1 to TRBJ2-3; tentatively, D is TRBD1 (6 bases). The ends were cut back, 7 bases at V and 2 bases at J, with 13 bases in the middle. The CDR3 consists of 14 residues. Germline loops: CDR1 MGHRA, CDR2 YSYEKL. The chain's CDR3 is CASTQGRYTDTQYF. CDR3 DNA sequence: TGCGCCAGCACACAGGGCCGATACACAGATACGCAGTATTTT.

This sequence joins TRBV2 and TRBJ2-7; 9 positions match TRBD1. With V trimmed by 5 bases and J by 3 bases, 5 bases remained unmatched. From germline, CDR1 is SNHLY and CDR2 FYNNEI. The CDR3 loop spans 14 amino acids. The CDR3 protein is CASSPGTGNYEQYF. The CDR3 bases are TGTGCCAGCAGTCCCGGGACAGGGAACTACGAGCAGTACTTC. Using reference TRBV2 and TRBJ2-7 for the parts outside the CDR3, the full variable domain is EPEVTQTPSHQVTQMGQEVILRCVPISNHLYFYWYRQILGQKVEFLVSFYNNEISEKSEIFDDQFSVERPDGSNFTLKIRSTKLEDSAMYFCASSPGTGNYEQYFGPGTRLTVT.

The table lists this clone with a few counts. This chain uses TRBV5-6 with TRBJ1-6; perhaps TRBD1 as D (6 bases). Trimming pared 1 base from V and 9 bases from J, leaving 11 bases between. The CDR3 is 14 amino acids. Germline values: CDR1 SGHDT, CDR2 YYEEEE. The CDR3 reads CASSLPLGGSPLHF. For the CDR3, the DNA is TGTGCCAGCAGCTTGCCCTTAGGGGGTTCACCCCTCCACTTT.

The rearrangement uses TRBV9 and TRBJ1-2, with D possibly TRBD1 on 6 matching bases. Looked up from germline, CDR1 is SGDLS and CDR2 is YYNGEE. Trimming left V 7 bases short and J 4 bases short, with 8 bases between. This CDR3 spans 11 amino acids. The CDR3 reads CASGQLYGYTF. The CDR3 DNA sequence: TGTGCCAGCGGACAGCTCTATGGCTACACCTTC.

The rearrangement links TRBV7-6 to TRBJ1-3, with D possibly TRBD1 on 6 matching bases. Germline CDR1 SGHVS, CDR2 FNYEAQ. The CDR3 is made up of 14 amino acids. Trimming pared 4 bases from V and 0 bases from J, leaving 7 bases between. The CDR3 DNA reads as TGTGCCAGCAGCTCAGGGGTCTCTGGAAACACCATATATTTT. It is translated as CASSSGVSGNTIYF.

V and J are TRBV7-9 and TRBJ2-1, with 13 bases fitting TRBD2. The CDR3 runs to 15 residues. Germline-derived CDR1 and CDR2 are SEHNR and FQNEAQ (reference sequence). The V segment lost 2 bases and the J segment 10 bases; nucleotides outside the gene matches: 5. The CDR3 is CASSLTSGGAEEQFF. The CDR3 DNA is TGTGCCAGCAGCTTAACTAGCGGGGGGGCCGAAGAGCAGTTCTTC.

The chain recombines TRBV14 with TRBJ2-1; weak D call: TRBD2 (6 bases). The CDR3 consists of 18 residues. Germline V gene lookup returns CDR1 SGHDN and CDR2 FVKESK. The ends were cut back, 0 bases at V and 6 bases at J, with 21 bases in the middle. CDR3 coding DNA: TGTGCCAGCAGCCAAGATCTGTGGTCGGTAGAGACTAGCAATGAGCAGTTCTTC. Translation: CASSQDLWSVETSNEQFF. Based on the CDR3 plus reference TRBV14 and TRBJ2-1, the full variable domain is EAGVTQFPSHSVIEKGQTVTLRCDPISGHDNLYWYRRVMGKEIKFLLHFVKESKQDESGMPNNRFLAERTGGTYSTLKVQPAELEDSGVYFCASSQDLWSVETSNEQFFGPGTRLTVL.

V gene TRBV7-9 combines with J gene TRBJ2-2; 8 bases are shared with TRBD2. V shed 5 bases and J 0 bases; nucleotides not matched to a gene: 8. Germline V gene lookup returns CDR1 SEHNR and CDR2 FQNEAQ (reference sequence). The CDR3 loop spans 17 amino acids. Here the CDR3 reads CASSPWTSSANTGELFF. The CDR3 nucleotides are TGTGCCAGCAGCCCCTGGACTAGCAGCGCGAACACCGGGGAGCTGTTTTTT.

This sequence joins TRBV18 and TRBJ1-3, with 7 bases aligning to TRBD1. Trimming removed 3 bases from V and 9 bases from J; junction bases left unmatched: 11. Germline V gene lookup returns CDR1 KGHSH and CDR2 LQKENI. CDR3 length: 15 residues. The CDR3 sequence is CASSPTGQLGVTIYF. The CDR3, as DNA: TGTGCCAGCTCACCGACGGGACAGTTGGGGGTCACCATATATTTT.